Listed below are T cell receptor beta chains from one sample, sequenced in a study of control samples from healthy donors and cancer patients. Data came from immunoSEQ multiplex PCR; TCRdb stores just in-frame clones and leaves some out. The table records about 150,000 clones, 88% of them present only once. Sequencing was carried out using blood. These receptors originate from a man aged 18 to 30 in good health. CDR3s include the opening cysteine and the closing phenylalanine or tryptophan. The D gene is left open where the match is weak. Size values are once, few and many counts, or a class for expanded clones, and some rows have none.

J: TRBJ2-5; D: -; V: TRBV29-1; size: once; DNA: TGCAGCGTTGTGGCCGGGGATGGGACCCAGTACTTC; CDR3: CSVVAGDGTQYF
J: TRBJ1-2; D: TRBD1; V: TRBV9; size: -; DNA: TGTGCCAGCTCGAGGGACAGGGAAGGTGGCTACACCTTC; CDR3: CASSRDREGGYTF
J: TRBJ1-3; D: -; V: TRBV9; size: -; DNA: TGTGCCAGCAGCGTAGAAGGGTTCGGAAACACCATATATTTT; CDR3: CASSVEGFGNTIYF
J: TRBJ2-7; D: TRBD1; V: TRBV28; size: -; DNA: TGTGCCAGCAGCTCCCCCGGGACAGGGAGCTCCTACGAGCAGTACTTC; CDR3: CASSSPGTGSSYEQYF
J: TRBJ2-2; D: TRBD2; V: TRBV4-3; size: -; DNA: TGCGCCAGCAGCCAAGACGGGACTAGCGGGCCCGGGGAGCTGTTTTTT; CDR3: CASSQDGTSGPGELFF
J: TRBJ1-2; D: -; V: TRBV6-2/TRBV6-3; size: -; DNA: TGTGCCAGCAGTCGGACAGCTAACTATGGCTACACCTTC; CDR3: CASSRTANYGYTF
J: TRBJ2-2; D: -; V: TRBV5-6; size: -; DNA: TGTGCCAGCAGCTTCGGCAGGGGGGCCGGGGAGCTGTTTTTT; CDR3: CASSFGRGAGELFF
J: TRBJ2-2; D: TRBD1; V: TRBV7-2; size: -; DNA: TGTGCCAGCAGCCGGACAGGCCCGAACACCGGGGAGCTGTTTTTT; CDR3: CASSRTGPNTGELFF
J: TRBJ2-3; D: -; V: TRBV5-8; size: -; DNA: TGTGCCAGCAGCTTGGTCTCGGGCGCAGATACGCAGTATTTT; CDR3: CASSLVSGADTQYF
J: TRBJ1-1; D: -; V: TRBV6-5; size: few; DNA: TGTGCCAGCAGTTACTCGCGGCCCCCGTCCAGCACTGAAGCTTTCTTT; CDR3: CASSYSRPPSSTEAFF
J: TRBJ2-7; D: TRBD2; V: TRBV9; size: once; DNA: TGTGCCAGCAGTACTAGCGGGGGCTACGAGCAGTACTTC; CDR3: CASSTSGGYEQYF
J: TRBJ2-7; D: -; V: TRBV5-1; size: -; DNA: TGCGCCAGCAGCCAATCCCCAGAAAACTACGAGCAGTACTTC; CDR3: CASSQSPENYEQYF
J: TRBJ2-7; D: -; V: TRBV5-1; size: -; DNA: TGCGCCAGCAGCTTGAGGCCAGAACCTAACTACGAGCAGTACTTC; CDR3: CASSLRPEPNYEQYF
J: TRBJ2-5; D: TRBD1; V: TRBV5-1; size: -; DNA: TGCGCCAGCCACGTTGGGGGGACAGGGGACCAAGAGACCCAGTACTTC; CDR3: CASHVGGTGDQETQYF
J: TRBJ2-7; D: TRBD1; V: TRBV28; size: -; DNA: TGTGCCAGCAGAAAGAGAGCCCGGGACAGAGCCTACGAGCAGTACTTC; CDR3: CASRKRARDRAYEQYF
J: TRBJ2-3; D: -; V: TRBV11-2; size: -; DNA: TGTGCCAGCAGCTTAGATGCGGATACGCAGTATTTT; CDR3: CASSLDADTQYF
J: TRBJ1-2; D: -; V: TRBV2; size: -; DNA: TGTGCCAGCAGTGAAGCGCAACAGCGAGCTAACTATGGCTACACCTTC; CDR3: CASSEAQQRANYGYTF
J: TRBJ2-5; D: TRBD2; V: TRBV6-2/TRBV6-3; size: -; DNA: TGTGCCAGCAGTTTAGCGGGGGCAGGAGAGACCCAGTACTTC; CDR3: CASSLAGAGETQYF
J: TRBJ2-1; D: -; V: TRBV4-3; size: -; DNA: TGCGCCAGCAGCCAAGCTTACCGCTCCTACAATGAGCAGTTCTTC; CDR3: CASSQAYRSYNEQFF
J: TRBJ2-3; D: -; V: TRBV28; size: -; DNA: TGTGCCAGCAGCCCCCCAGCAGATACGCAGTATTTT; CDR3: CASSPPADTQYF
J: TRBJ2-3; D: -; V: TRBV20-1; size: -; DNA: TGCAGTGCTAGTACGGGGGGCGCAGATACGCAGTATTTT; CDR3: CSASTGGADTQYF
J: TRBJ2-7; D: -; V: TRBV7-3; size: once; DNA: TGTGCCAGCAGCCCCCGGAATCATACCCTCTCCTACGAGCAGTACTTC; CDR3: CASSPRNHTLSYEQYF
J: TRBJ2-3; D: TRBD2; V: TRBV5-1; size: -; DNA: TGCGCCAGCAGCTTATGGCCTAGCGGGGGCACTAGCACAGATACGCAGTATTTT; CDR3: CASSLWPSGGTSTDTQYF
J: TRBJ2-1; D: -; V: TRBV28; size: -; DNA: TGTGCCAGCAGTTCCCAGGGTTACAATGAGCAGTTCTTC; CDR3: CASSSQGYNEQFF